This T cell receptor (beta chain) was sequenced during a study of post-analysis software for immune sequencing data. Study context: Multiple sclerosis in the patients followed relapsing-remitting, secondary progressive and progressive-relapsing courses. Findings and caveats of the study: The normalized Chao1 diversity of multiple sclerosis patients was significantly lower than that of controls. Five TRBV segments were more frequent in patients than controls; TRBV5-6, TRBV5-1 and TRBV20-1 belonged to this group.

V dropped 0 bases and J dropped 7 bases, with 18 bases sitting between them. The CDR3 runs to 15 residues. Germline CDR1 and CDR2: DFQATT and SNEGSKA (reference sequence). This clonotype occurred a few times. Its antigen is unidentified. Unique molecular identifiers featured in each of the TCR beta cDNA libraries. TCRdb reprocessed the PCR reads via MiXCR and lists one record per CDR3 protein. The sample holds hundreds of thousands of distinct CDR3 sequences, 30% seen once. The chain is built from TRBV20-1 and TRBJ2-5, with D possibly being TRBD1 or TRBD2 (5 bases each). Specimen: blood. The TCR comes from a girl aged 5-17 years with multiple sclerosis. The CDR3 region has the DNA TGCAGTGCTAGAGACCCGGGACGGCAGGGTGGGACCCAGTACTTC. Its translation is CSARDPGRQGGTQYF.